Listed here is a single T cell receptor beta chain. Its antigen is as yet unknown. This sample is part of a study of OX40 agonist ivuxolimab in advanced cancers. Regarding the study as a whole: Among the lowest peripheral clonal expansion occurred in 0.1-3.0 mg/kg partial responders. Low normalized T-cell clonal expansion also characterized some of the nonresponders. By week 6 at 0.1 to 3.0 mg/kg, blood CD4+ and CD8+ T cells had expanded clonally.

Some clones are missing from TCRdb's copy, which holds only in-frame ones; the method was immunoSEQ multiplex PCR. The sample yields over 45,000 clones, about 83% seen once. The sequencing here drew on CD4+ or CD8+ T cells sorted from blood, taken in a trial of the OX40 agonist ivuxolimab. This TCR came from an adult with an advanced solid tumor such as melanoma, head and neck, liver or kidney cancer.

This chain's CDR3 is CASSLAAPSEACTF. For the CDR3, the DNA is TGTGCCAGCAGCTTAGCGGCACCTTCTGAAGCTTGCACCTTC. The chain uses TRBV11-3 and TRBJ1-2; D is unresolved. The CDR3 extends over 14 amino acids. The germline gives CDR1 SGHNT, CDR2 YENEEA. Trimming stripped 1 base from V and 13 bases from J, with 19 bases between.